Sequencing of this T cell receptor (beta chain) was carried out in a study of blood T cell repertoires in COVID-19. Overall study: PBMCs, B-cell-depleted T cells, or T cells provided the cDNA or gDNA that made up the material.

Germline lookup yields CDR1 SGDLS and CDR2 YYNGEE. The ends lost 4 bases at V and 8 bases at J; junction bases unmatched: 9. The CDR3 length is 16 residues. Sequencing used immunoSEQ multiplex PCR; TCRdb keeps in-frame clones, though not all of them. The sample has 70,000 to 75,000 clones; 70% to 85% are singletons. The V call is TRBV9, the J call TRBJ1-6; 10 bases map to TRBD1. The sample was peripheral blood. This TCR was recovered from a woman aged 60 to 75 with acute or convalescent COVID-19. The CDR3 DNA sequence: TGTGCCAGCAGCCCCTACGGGGGGACAGGGGATTCACCCCTCCACTTT. Translated, it gives CASSPYGGTGDSPLHF.